Below, 25 T cell receptor beta chains from the same sample are listed, as sequenced in a study of T cells after yellow fever vaccination. From the 5' RACE reads, TCRdb called clonotypes with MiXCR, one entry per CDR3 protein. The sample carries around 310,000 distinct CDR3 sequences, approximately 4.2% recorded once. The sequenced sample was PBMCs, obtained 5 days after the yellow fever booster vaccination. The receptors derive from a man aged 18 to 29 who received the YFV17D yellow fever vaccine.

This clonotype was picked up many times. The rearrangement uses TRBV4-1 and TRBJ1-2; D is unclear. The CDR3 length is 16 residues. Germline V lookup: CDR1 MGHRA, CDR2 YSYEKL. Trimming pared 2 bases from V and 4 bases from J, leaving 17 bases between. Written as DNA, the CDR3 is TGCGCCAGCAGCCAATTCAGTCTGAGGCCACTCTATGGCTACACCTTC. Translating gives CASSQFSLRPLYGYTF.

The chain uses TRBV11-2 and TRBJ2-7, with TRBD1 matching 7 bases. The CDR3 totals 13 residues. Germline CDR1 SGHAT, CDR2 FQNNGV. V gave up 3 bases and J gave up 4 bases; unmatched junction bases: 3. The DNA of the CDR3 is TGTGCCAGCAGCTTTGAGGGGGCATACGAGCAGTACGTC. As protein: CASSFEGAYEQYV.

This clonotype was detected ten times or more. The chain uses TRBV10-1 and TRBJ2-3; D is undetermined. The CDR3 spans 13 residues. The germline V gene encodes CDR1 WNHNN and CDR2 SYGVQD (reference sequence). V was trimmed by 5 bases and J by 2 bases, leaving 8 bases between them. Written as DNA, the CDR3 is TGCGCCAGCAGTAACAAGCCCACAGATACGCAGTATTTT. Translating it yields CASSNKPTDTQYF.

This clonotype was seen a few times. The chain carries TRBV6-5 and TRBJ1-6; D may be TRBD1 (6 bases). This CDR3 spans 16 amino acids. Germline CDR1 and CDR2: MNHEY and SVGAGI. V was trimmed by 0 bases and J by 9 bases, leaving 15 bases between them. The CDR3 sequence: CASSYSGGGYGSPLHF. CDR3 in DNA: TGTGCCAGCAGTTACTCTGGAGGGGGGTATGGTTCACCCCTCCACTTT.

This clonotype came up many times. This chain uses TRBV6-5 with TRBJ1-1, with D maybe TRBD1 (6 bases). CDR1 is MNHEY and CDR2 is SVGAGI in the germline V gene. The CDR3 has 14 residues. The ends were cut back, 2 bases at V and 1 base at J, with 8 bases in the middle. The CDR3 region has the DNA TGTGCCAGCAGTTACCCGGACAGGAACACTGAAGCTTTCTTT. It is translated as CASSYPDRNTEAFF.

There are a few counts of this clonotype. The genes are TRBV18 and TRBJ1-2; D call uncertain. Trimming removed 3 bases at V and 0 bases at J, with 11 bases between. CDR1 and CDR2 from the germline V gene are KGHSH and LQKENI. The CDR3 has 15 amino acids. The CDR3 protein is CASSPDRTTNYGYTF. The CDR3 region has the DNA TGTGCCAGCTCACCGGACCGAACGACTAACTATGGCTACACCTTC. Full variable domain (outside the CDR3, taken from reference TRBV18 and TRBJ1-2): NAGVMQNPRHLVRRRGQEARLRCSPMKGHSHVYWYRQLPEEGLKFMVYLQKENIIDESGMPKERFSAEFPKEGPSILRIQQVVRGDSAAYFCASSPDRTTNYGYTFGSGTRLTVV.

The rearrangement joins TRBV5-1 to TRBJ2-1; tentative D call: TRBD2 (5 bases). Germline V gene sequence: CDR1 SGHRS, CDR2 YFSETQ. V lost 2 bases and J lost 2, with 8 bases in between. This CDR3 region has 14 residues. The CDR3 spells CASSFGETYNEQFF. Here the CDR3 DNA reads TGCGCCAGCAGCTTTGGGGAGACCTACAATGAGCAGTTCTTC.

V usage is TRBV13 and J usage is TRBJ2-2, with D unclear. V lost 10 bases to trimming and J lost 6 bases, with 12 bases between them. The germline V gene has CDR1 PRHDT and CDR2 FYEKMQ (reference sequence). The CDR3 is made up of 12 amino acids. The CDR3 DNA is TGTGCCATACCCTTAGTCTCCGGGGAGCTGTTTTTT. Its translation is CAIPLVSGELFF.

The sample holds a few counts of this clonotype. The chain links TRBV28 to TRBJ2-7, with D possibly matching TRBD1 (5 bases). This CDR3 is 16 amino acids long. V was trimmed by 5 bases and J by 1 base, leaving 18 bases between them. CDR1 is MDHEN and CDR2 is SYDVKM in the germline V gene. Written as DNA, the CDR3 is TGTGCCAGCAGTGGGCATGACAGAACACCTTCCTACGAGCAGTACGTC. This gives the protein CASSGHDRTPSYEQYV.

The chain joins TRBV2 to TRBJ2-1, with a tentative D call TRBD2 (5 bases). CDR1 is SNHLY, CDR2 FYNNEI, per germline. This CDR3 has 12 residues. The ends were cut back, 5 bases at V and 7 bases at J, with 9 bases in the middle. The CDR3 reads CASSKRGNEQFF. In DNA form, the CDR3 reads TGTGCCAGCAGTAAGCGAGGGAATGAGCAGTTCTTC.

The CDR3 coding sequence is TGTGCCAGCAGTGCCCTACATTCCTATGGCTACACCTTC. Its translation is CASSALHSYGYTF. V and J are TRBV25-1 and TRBJ1-2; D unclear. Per germline, CDR1 MGHDK and CDR2 SYGVNS. The length of the CDR3 is 13 residues. The germline V and J ends were trimmed by 4 bases and 4 bases, with 10 bases remaining between them.

This clonotype was seen more than once but under ten times. The chain uses TRBV5-1 and TRBJ2-2; D gene uncertain. From germline, CDR1 is SGHRS and CDR2 YFSETQ. The V end lost 4 bases, the J end lost 0 bases, and 10 bases lay between the germline ends. The CDR3 extends over 15 amino acids. The CDR3 is CASSVDQSNTGELFF. In DNA, the CDR3 is TGCGCCAGCAGCGTGGACCAATCGAACACCGGGGAGCTGTTTTTT.

The V call is TRBV4-3, the J call TRBJ2-3; 8 positions match TRBD1. The ends lost 0 bases at V and 3 bases at J; junction bases unmatched: 8. The CDR3 is 17 residues long. Germline V CDR1 and CDR2: LGHNA, YSLEER. The CDR3, as DNA: TGCGCCAGCAGCCAAGAAAAGACAGGGGAGATTACAGATACGCAGTATTTT. It translates to CASSQEKTGEITDTQYF.

This clonotype has a handful of counts. This sequence joins TRBV11-1 and TRBJ2-1, with a weak D call TRBD1 (5 bases). V gave up 3 bases and J gave up 6 bases, with 6 bases separating them. CDR3 length: 12 amino acids. The germline V gene encodes CDR1 SGHAT and CDR2 FQDESV (reference sequence). The CDR3 sequence is CASSFTGNEQFF. CDR3 nucleotide sequence: TGTGCCAGCAGCTTTACAGGCAATGAGCAGTTCTTC.

This clonotype was seen more than once but under ten times. The genes are TRBV7-9 and TRBJ2-7, with unresolved D. The V end lost 3 bases, the J end lost 3 bases, and 12 bases lay between the germline ends. CDR1 SEHNR and CDR2 FQNEAQ come from the germline V gene (reference sequence). This CDR3 is built from 14 residues. The DNA of the CDR3 is TGTGCCAGCAGCTTGGGCCGTTCTGACTACGAGCAGTACTTC. Its protein product is CASSLGRSDYEQYF.

Of note for this clonotype: At one of its ends the junction is not consistent with the germline gene, which may arise from a read error. V and J are TRBV12-3 or TRBV12-4 and TRBJ2-4; 9 nucleotides align to TRBD1. This CDR3 spans 15 amino acids. CDR3 residues: CASSTDRGNKYIQYF. For the CDR3, the DNA is TGTGCCAGCAGTACGGACAGGGGAAACAAATACATTCAGTACTTC.

There are a few counts of this clonotype. This chain joins TRBV10-3 and TRBJ1-4, with TRBD1 matching 7 bases. With V trimmed by 3 bases and J by 7 bases, 5 bases remained unmatched. The CDR3 loop spans 14 amino acids. CDR1 is ENHRY, CDR2 SYGVKD, per germline. The CDR3 reads CAISEQGNGEKLFF. CDR3 sequence (DNA): TGTGCCATCAGTGAACAGGGGAACGGTGAAAAACTGTTTTTT.

This clonotype occurred a few times. This rearrangement joins TRBV7-8 to TRBJ2-1; 9 nucleotides line up with TRBD2. From germline, CDR1 is SGHVS and CDR2 FQNEAQ. Trimming took 4 bases from V and 5 from J; bases not matched to a gene: 15. The CDR3 has 18 amino acids. The CDR3 reads CASSSLGVGAGGNNEQFF. The DNA for the CDR3 is TGTGCCAGCAGCTCGTTGGGGGTGGGAGCGGGGGGAAACAATGAGCAGTTCTTC.

This clonotype was recorded at least ten times. The rearrangement links TRBV7-2 to TRBJ2-5; weak D call: TRBD2 (6 bases). Trimming took 2 bases from V and 9 from J, leaving 13 bases between them. This CDR3 contains 13 residues. The germline V gene has CDR1 SGHTA and CDR2 FQGNSA. CDR3 region: CASSLNGGEAQYF. The CDR3 nucleotides are TGTGCCAGCAGCTTAAATGGAGGGGAGGCCCAGTACTTC.

The V and J genes are TRBV5-5 and TRBJ2-7; D is tentatively TRBD1 or TRBD2 (5 bases each). This CDR3 is built from 16 residues. The germline gives CDR1 SGHKS, CDR2 YYEKEE (reference sequence). With 3 bases removed from V and 4 bases from J, the gap between germline ends came to 20 bases. CDR3 in amino acids: CASSSTDRSWGYEQYV. The CDR3 region has the DNA TGTGCCAGCAGCTCAACGGACCGATCATGGGGGTACGAGCAGTACGTC.

This clonotype showed up many times. The chain carries TRBV20-1 and TRBJ2-1; 11 positions agree with TRBD2. The ends lost 1 base at V and 10 bases at J; junction bases unmatched: 9. Looked up from germline, CDR1 is DFQATT and CDR2 is SNEGSKA (reference sequence). This CDR3 contains 15 residues. CDR3 loop: CSARASGGLTREQFF. The CDR3 coding sequence is TGCAGTGCTAGAGCTAGCGGGGGGCTGACAAGAGAGCAGTTCTTC.

This clonotype showed up just a few times. The chain employs TRBV27 and TRBJ2-7, with 8 positions matching TRBD1. With V trimmed by 3 bases and J by 5 bases, 9 bases remained unmatched. This CDR3 region has 15 residues. Germline V gene lookup returns CDR1 MNHEY and CDR2 SMNVEV (reference sequence). CDR3 nucleotide sequence: TGTGCCAGCAGTTTTCGTGGCAGGGGGCGTGACGAGCAGTACGTC. It yields the protein CASSFRGRGRDEQYV.

This clonotype was seen ten or more times. The chain is built from TRBV6-2 or TRBV6-3 and TRBJ2-1; the D gene is possibly TRBD2 (6 bases). Germline assignment: CDR1 MNHEY and CDR2 SVGEGT. The germline V and J ends were trimmed by 4 bases and 14 bases, with 18 bases remaining between them. The CDR3 is 13 residues long. CDR3 sequence (DNA): TGTGCCAGCAGTTCCTCACCGGTCGGGGAGGAGTTCTTC. The encoded protein is CASSSSPVGEEFF.

This clonotype has more than one count but fewer than ten. One junction end does not reproduce the germline sequence, and a read error may be involved. The V and J genes are TRBV20-1 and TRBJ1-1; possible D gene TRBD1, 5 bases. The germline gives CDR1 DFQATT, CDR2 SNEGSKA (reference sequence). There are 12 residues in the CDR3. CDR3 sequence reads: CFCGRVNTEAFF. The CDR3 DNA reads as TGTTTTTGCGGCAGGGTGAACACTGAAGCTTTCTTT.

This clonotype occurred a few times. The gene calls are TRBV7-2 and TRBJ2-1; 8 bases line up with TRBD2. Germline loops: CDR1 SGHTA, CDR2 FQGNSA. Unmatched junction bases numbered 8, after V lost 6 bases and J lost 4 bases. CDR3 size: 15 residues. The CDR3 sequence is CASRRPGGDYNEQFF. DNA of the CDR3: TGTGCCAGCAGGCGGCCGGGGGGGGATTACAATGAGCAGTTCTTC.